A selection of T cell receptor beta chains follows, all from one sample in a study of OX40 agonist ivuxolimab in advanced cancers. Sequencing was performed with immunoSEQ multiplex PCR; in TCRdb, only in-frame clones are kept and a portion is missing. The sample lists roughly 82,000 clones; about 89% were seen once. The sample was CD4+ or CD8+ T cells sorted from blood, taken in a trial of the OX40 agonist ivuxolimab. The receptors were sampled from an adult with an advanced solid tumor such as melanoma, head and neck, liver or kidney cancer. Each CDR3 is given with its conserved first and last residue. The order of the fields is clone size, V gene, J gene, CDR3 length, D gene, CDR3 DNA, CDR3 protein. A D gene is named only where the DNA matches it firmly. The size of a clone is reported for some rows only, either as once, few or many, or as a class for expanded clones.

size: NA; V: TRBV13; J: TRBJ2-1; length: 14; D: NA; DNA: TGTGCCAGCAGCTTACATTTCGGCTTTAATGAGCAGTTCTTC; CDR3: CASSLHFGFNEQFF
size: NA; V: TRBV4-1; J: TRBJ2-1; length: 15; D: TRBD2; DNA: TGCGCCAGCAGCCCCTACAGTAGCGGGAGTGGGGAGCAGTTCTTC; CDR3: CASSPYSSGSGEQFF
size: NA; V: TRBV5-1; J: TRBJ2-7; length: 14; D: NA; DNA: TGCGCCAGCAGAGCTCGGGACTGGGTTTACGAGCAGTACTTC; CDR3: CASRARDWVYEQYF
size: NA; V: TRBV10-3; J: TRBJ2-7; length: 15; D: NA; DNA: TGTGCCACCGTTCGAGGCCCTTTAGATACCTACGAGCAGTACTTC; CDR3: CATVRGPLDTYEQYF
size: NA; V: TRBV5-5; J: TRBJ2-7; length: 14; D: NA; DNA: TGTGCCAGCACTCGGACTTATAGCTCCTACGAGCAGTACTTC; CDR3: CASTRTYSSYEQYF
size: NA; V: TRBV10-1; J: TRBJ1-1; length: 14; D: NA; DNA: TGCGCCAGCAGCACCGGACTGATGAACACTGAAGCTTTCTTT; CDR3: CASSTGLMNTEAFF
size: NA; V: TRBV5-6; J: TRBJ2-2; length: 15; D: NA; DNA: TGTGCCAGCAGCTTGGAACTAGTCAGGACCGGGGAGCTGTTTTTT; CDR3: CASSLELVRTGELFF
size: NA; V: TRBV5-4; J: TRBJ1-4; length: 15; D: NA; DNA: TGTGCCAGCAGCTTGGAGGGCGGTTCTAATGAAAAACTGTTTTTT; CDR3: CASSLEGGSNEKLFF
size: NA; V: TRBV18; J: TRBJ2-7; length: 19; D: NA; DNA: TGTGCCAGCTCACCTCCCCTTAGCCCCGACGCCCCGTACCCCTACGAGCAGTACTTC; CDR3: CASSPPLSPDAPYPYEQYF
size: NA; V: TRBV4-2; J: TRBJ2-4; length: 14; D: NA; DNA: TGTGCCAGCAGCCAGGGTGAAGCCAAAAACATTCAGTACTTC; CDR3: CASSQGEAKNIQYF
size: NA; V: TRBV6-5; J: TRBJ1-3; length: 14; D: NA; DNA: TGTGCCAGCAGTTACGTGGGCGGCGGAAACACCATATATTTT; CDR3: CASSYVGGGNTIYF
size: NA; V: TRBV9; J: TRBJ2-2; length: 14; D: NA; DNA: TGTGCCAGCAGCGGGGGGTTGGCGGCCGGGGAGCTGTTTTTT; CDR3: CASSGGLAAGELFF
size: NA; V: TRBV21-1; J: TRBJ1-1; length: 13; D: NA; DNA: TGTGCCAGCAGCTTTACGGGGGGGACTGAAGCTTTCTTT; CDR3: CASSFTGGTEAFF
size: NA; V: TRBV9; J: TRBJ2-3; length: 13; D: NA; DNA: TGTGCCAGCAGCCCCGGGATCACAGATACGCAGTATTTT; CDR3: CASSPGITDTQYF
size: NA; V: TRBV5-1; J: TRBJ2-3; length: 13; D: NA; DNA: TGCGCCAGCAGCCTCCGAGTTTGGGATACGCAGTATTTT; CDR3: CASSLRVWDTQYF
size: NA; V: TRBV28; J: TRBJ1-2; length: 13; D: NA; DNA: TGTGCCAGCACCCTGAGGGCAGGGGATGGCTACACCTTC; CDR3: CASTLRAGDGYTF
size: NA; V: TRBV5-4; J: TRBJ2-4; length: 12; D: TRBD1; DNA: TGTGCCAGCAGCTTGGGACAGGGGATTCAGTACTTC; CDR3: CASSLGQGIQYF
size: once; V: TRBV5-1; J: TRBJ2-3; length: 15; D: NA; DNA: TGCGCCAGCAGCTTGGAGGGTCCCTCCACAGATACGCAGTATTTT; CDR3: CASSLEGPSTDTQYF
size: once; V: TRBV6-1; J: TRBJ2-7; length: 11; D: NA; DNA: TGTGCCAGCGGGAACTCCTACGAGCAGTACTTC; CDR3: CASGNSYEQYF
size: NA; V: TRBV15; J: TRBJ2-7; length: 12; D: TRBD1; DNA: TGTGCCACCAGCGGGACAGGGTTGGAGCAGTACTTC; CDR3: CATSGTGLEQYF
size: few; V: TRBV27; J: TRBJ2-1; length: 13; D: NA; DNA: TGTGCCAGCAGTTTATACTCCAACAATGAGCAGTTCTTC; CDR3: CASSLYSNNEQFF
size: NA; V: TRBV7-9; J: TRBJ2-7; length: 15; D: NA; DNA: TGTGCCAGCAGCTTAGGGGACGGGGAGGCCTACGAGCAGTACTTC; CDR3: CASSLGDGEAYEQYF
size: NA; V: TRBV11-2; J: TRBJ2-7; length: 15; D: TRBD2; DNA: TGTGCCAGCAGCCCGCTAGCGGGGGGAACCTACGAGCAGTACTTC; CDR3: CASSPLAGGTYEQYF
size: once; V: TRBV9; J: TRBJ2-2; length: 17; D: TRBD2; DNA: TGTGCCAGCAGCGTAGTCCCGGGAGGGCAGAACACCGGGGAGCTGTTTTTT; CDR3: CASSVVPGGQNTGELFF
size: NA; V: TRBV5-4; J: TRBJ2-5; length: 13; D: NA; DNA: TGTGCCAGCAGCTTGGAAAGCAGGTACCCCCAGTACTTC; CDR3: CASSLESRYPQYF
size: NA; V: TRBV5-6; J: TRBJ1-5; length: 12; D: NA; DNA: TGTGCCAGCAGCTTGGGGGAACAGCCCCAGCATTTT; CDR3: CASSLGEQPQHF
size: NA; V: TRBV10-1; J: TRBJ2-1; length: 13; D: TRBD2; DNA: TGCGCCAGCAGTGGGACTCTAGCGGGGGGGCGTTTCTTC; CDR3: CASSGTLAGGRFF
size: NA; V: TRBV27; J: TRBJ1-1; length: 15; D: NA; DNA: TGTGCCAGCAGCACAACGGGACACACTAACACTGAAGCTTTCTTT; CDR3: CASSTTGHTNTEAFF
size: NA; V: TRBV5-4; J: TRBJ2-3; length: 11; D: NA; DNA: TGTGCCAGCAGCTTGACCGGAGAGCAGTATTTT; CDR3: CASSLTGEQYF
size: NA; V: TRBV5-1; J: TRBJ2-3; length: 14; D: TRBD2; DNA: TGCGCCAGCAGGGGGACTAGCGCCGATTATACGCAGTATTTT; CDR3: CASRGTSADYTQYF
size: NA; V: TRBV7-2; J: TRBJ1-5; length: 14; D: NA; DNA: TGTGCCAGCAGCTTAGAAGTTAGCAATCAGCCCCAGCATTTT; CDR3: CASSLEVSNQPQHF
size: NA; V: TRBV7-3; J: TRBJ2-3; length: 15; D: TRBD2; DNA: TGTGCCAGCAGCTTACCGGCTAGCGGTACAGATACGCAGTATTTT; CDR3: CASSLPASGTDTQYF
size: NA; V: TRBV5-1; J: TRBJ1-4; length: 12; D: NA; DNA: TGCGCCAGCAGCTTGGACCTTGAAAAACTGTTTTTT; CDR3: CASSLDLEKLFF
size: once; V: TRBV6-6; J: TRBJ2-1; length: 12; D: NA; DNA: TGTGCCAGCAGTTACTCCAGGTCGGAGCAGTTCTTC; CDR3: CASSYSRSEQFF
size: NA; V: TRBV6-5; J: TRBJ2-3; length: 15; D: NA; DNA: TGTGCCAGCAGTTCCCCGGGAGCAGGGGTCGATACGCAGTATTTT; CDR3: CASSSPGAGVDTQYF
size: medium-sized; V: TRBV7-8; J: TRBJ2-7; length: 15; D: NA; DNA: TGTGCCAGCAGCTTAGTAGGCAGGGGCACCTACGAGCAGTACTTC; CDR3: CASSLVGRGTYEQYF
size: NA; V: TRBV5-6; J: TRBJ2-2; length: 19; D: TRBD2; DNA: TGTGCCAGCAGCTCGTCGGGACTAGCGGGGGGGCCGTTCACCGGGGAGCTGTTTTTT; CDR3: CASSSSGLAGGPFTGELFF
size: NA; V: TRBV28; J: TRBJ1-2; length: 13; D: NA; DNA: TGTGCCAGCAGTTTAAGAAGGGACTATGGCTACACCTTC; CDR3: CASSLRRDYGYTF
size: NA; V: TRBV28; J: TRBJ2-2; length: 16; D: TRBD1; DNA: TGTGCCAGCAGCGACAGGGGGAGAACGAACACCGGGGAGCTGTTTTTT; CDR3: CASSDRGRTNTGELFF
size: NA; V: TRBV27; J: TRBJ2-7; length: 14; D: TRBD1; DNA: TGTGCCAGCAGAAGTTATGCAGGGGGCTACGAGCAGTACTTC; CDR3: CASRSYAGGYEQYF
size: NA; V: TRBV2; J: TRBJ2-7; length: 15; D: TRBD2; DNA: TGTGCCAGCAGTGAGCGGCTAGCGGGCAGCTACGAGCAGTACTTC; CDR3: CASSERLAGSYEQYF
size: NA; V: TRBV28; J: TRBJ2-7; length: 14; D: TRBD2; DNA: TGTGCCAGCAACCTGGGTAGCGGGAGACGAGAGCAGTACTTC; CDR3: CASNLGSGRREQYF
size: few; V: TRBV5-1; J: TRBJ2-2; length: 14; D: NA; DNA: TGCGCCAGCAGCTGGTCCCAGGGTCCCGGGGAGCTGTTTTTT; CDR3: CASSWSQGPGELFF
size: NA; V: TRBV5-1; J: TRBJ2-1; length: 16; D: TRBD2; DNA: TGCGCCAGCAGAGACTCTAGCGGGGGTTCCTACAATGAGCAGTTCTTC; CDR3: CASRDSSGGSYNEQFF
size: NA; V: TRBV15; J: TRBJ2-4; length: 13; D: NA; DNA: TGTGCCACCAGCAGAGATTCCGCAAACATTCAGTACTTC; CDR3: CATSRDSANIQYF
size: NA; V: TRBV5-6; J: TRBJ2-7; length: 13; D: NA; DNA: TGTGCCAGCAGCTACGCCGGAGTATACGAGCAGTACTTC; CDR3: CASSYAGVYEQYF
size: NA; V: TRBV5-4; J: TRBJ2-5; length: 15; D: NA; DNA: TGTGCCAGCAGCTTTAAACAATACAACCAAGAGACCCAGTACTTC; CDR3: CASSFKQYNQETQYF
size: once; V: TRBV15; J: TRBJ2-5; length: 15; D: TRBD1; DNA: TGTGCCACCAGCAGTCTCGGGACAGGGGAGAGGACCCAGTACTTC; CDR3: CATSSLGTGERTQYF
size: NA; V: TRBV11-3; J: TRBJ2-5; length: 16; D: TRBD1; DNA: TGTGCCAGCAGCTCTCCGACAGGGGGAAACCAAGAGACCCAGTACTTC; CDR3: CASSSPTGGNQETQYF
size: NA; V: TRBV9; J: TRBJ2-3; length: 16; D: NA; DNA: TGTGCCAGCAGCGTAGATAGCGGACTGTACTTGGATACGCAGTATTTT; CDR3: CASSVDSGLYLDTQYF
size: NA; V: TRBV6-6; J: TRBJ1-1; length: 13; D: NA; DNA: TGTGCCAGCGGATTGGTAGGTGTCACTGAAGCTTTCTTT; CDR3: CASGLVGVTEAFF
size: NA; V: TRBV15; J: TRBJ2-7; length: 15; D: TRBD2; DNA: TGTGCCACCAGCAGAGATCTGAATAGCGGGAGTTGGCAGTACTTC; CDR3: CATSRDLNSGSWQYF